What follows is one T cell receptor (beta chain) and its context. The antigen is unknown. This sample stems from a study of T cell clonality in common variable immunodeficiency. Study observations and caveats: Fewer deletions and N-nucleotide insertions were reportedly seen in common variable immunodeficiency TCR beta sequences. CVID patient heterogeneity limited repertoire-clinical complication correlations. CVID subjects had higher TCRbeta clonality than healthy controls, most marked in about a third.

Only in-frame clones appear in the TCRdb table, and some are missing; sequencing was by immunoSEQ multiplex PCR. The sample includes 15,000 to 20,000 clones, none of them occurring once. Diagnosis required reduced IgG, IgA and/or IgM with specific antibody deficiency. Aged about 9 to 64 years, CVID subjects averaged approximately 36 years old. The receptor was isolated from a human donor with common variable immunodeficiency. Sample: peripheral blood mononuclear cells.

CDR3 bases read: TGTGCCAGCAGTGCGTGGACCGGGGTCTTCCAGCCC. It specifies CASSAWTGVFQP. The CDR3 in its entirety is CASSAWTGVFQPQHF. The chain uses TRBV6-1 and TRBJ1-5; D not certain. The read halts 3 residues ahead of the CDR3 end, with the missing end drawn from the germline J gene. The CDR3 sequence is 15 residues long. Trimming took 4 bases from V and 7 from J, leaving 17 bases between them. Germline V CDR1 and CDR2: MNHNS, SASEGT.